The sequence of this TCR beta chain was determined in a study of T cell responses to AZD1222 COVID-19 vaccine. The CDR3 totals 13 residues. The V and J ends lost 7 bases and 0 bases respectively, with 9 bases between them. As for this clone: Its target is not known.

Sequencing was performed with immunoSEQ multiplex PCR; in TCRdb, only in-frame clones are kept and a portion is missing. The sample yields some 120,000 clones, just under 90% seen once. General observations from the study: No day 14 peak samples; only post-peak repertoires were characterized. Dominant CD4 TCR responses targeted spike regions 160-218 and 743-854.

This clonotype originated in an adult in good health. Sequencing was performed on peripheral blood, taken on day 0 of AZD1222 vaccination. The genes are TRBV12-3 or TRBV12-4 and TRBJ1-1; D might be TRBD1 (5 bases). The DNA of the CDR3 is TGTGCCAGCAAAAGGGGCCTGAACACTGAAGCTTTCTTT. This translates into CASKRGLNTEAFF.